This T cell receptor beta chain was observed in a study of cytomegalovirus exposure and HLA in healthy donors. The PCR contained 60 Vbeta and 13 Jbeta primers. Profiled with immunoSEQ multiplex PCR; TCRdb holds only in-frame clones, not every one. The sample records about 190,000 clones, 75% to 90% being singletons. The germline V gene encodes CDR1 MNHEY and CDR2 SVGAGI. V trimming: 5 bases; J trimming: 9 bases; junction bases outside the gene matches: 5. CDR3 length: 14 residues. The donors, nominally healthy at sampling, likely had unrecorded immune exposures. The sequenced material came from PBMCs. This receptor was taken from a man in his forties or fifties in good health and CMV-seropositive. V usage is TRBV6-5 and J usage is TRBJ1-6; 9 bases match TRBD1. The CDR3 loop reads CASSSGTGFSPLHF. The CDR3 region has the DNA TGTGCCAGCAGTAGCGGGACAGGGTTTTCACCCCTCCACTTT.